A selection of T cell receptor beta chains follows, all from one sample in a study of OX40 agonist ivuxolimab in advanced cancers. Sequencing was performed with immunoSEQ multiplex PCR; in TCRdb, only in-frame clones are kept and a portion is missing. The sample holds about 85,000 clones, 80% to 90% seen once. The specimen comprised CD4+ or CD8+ T cells sorted from blood, sampled in a trial of the OX40 agonist ivuxolimab. The receptors originated from an adult with an advanced solid tumor such as melanoma, head and neck, liver or kidney cancer. CDR3s include the opening cysteine and the closing phenylalanine or tryptophan. D genes are given only for firm matches. Expanded clones are given a class, and other clones once, few, many or no size at all.

cdr3_nt,cdr3_aa,j_call,d_call,v_call,clone_size
TGTGCCAGCAGCTTAGATCGGTCTAGGGGGCGAGACAATGAGCAGTTCTTC,CASSLDRSRGRDNEQFF,TRBJ2-1,TRBD1,TRBV11-2,.
TGCGCCAGCGCGAGGGCAGGGACGGACCCGAGCTCTGGAAACACCATATATTTT,CASARAGTDPSSGNTIYF,TRBJ1-3,.,TRBV5-1,.
TGCGCCAGCAGCCATATGACAGGGGGCTCTGAAGCTTTCTTT,CASSHMTGGSEAFF,TRBJ1-1,TRBD1,TRBV4-1,few
TGTGCCAGCACTCGAGGGGGGGAGCGGACCCAGTACTTC,CASTRGGERTQYF,TRBJ2-5,.,TRBV25-1,.
TGCGCCAGCAGCCAACAACCGGGGGTAGCGGGAAATGAGCAGTTCTTC,CASSQQPGVAGNEQFF,TRBJ2-1,TRBD2,TRBV4-1,few
TGCGCCAGCAGCCAAGCGTGGCAGGGGGAGTTCGAGCAGTACTTC,CASSQAWQGEFEQYF,TRBJ2-7,TRBD1,TRBV5-4,once
TGCGCCAGCAGCCAAGGACTGGCAGGGAGATCCTCCTCTGGAAACACCATATATTTT,CASSQGLAGRSSSGNTIYF,TRBJ1-3,.,TRBV4-3,.
TGCGCCAGCAGCTTGGTCCAGATCCAAGAGACCCAGTACTTC,CASSLVQIQETQYF,TRBJ2-5,.,TRBV5-1,.
TGTGCCTGGAGTGTCCTCACTGAAGCTTTCTTT,CAWSVLTEAFF,TRBJ1-1,.,TRBV30,.
TGTGCCTGGAGGACGCGACAGGCTTTCTCCTACAATGAGCAGTTCTTC,CAWRTRQAFSYNEQFF,TRBJ2-1,.,TRBV30,.
TGTGCCAGCAGCCCCGGACAGAGCACAGATACGCAGTATTTT,CASSPGQSTDTQYF,TRBJ2-3,.,TRBV7-2,.
TGTGCCAGCAGCCGGGACAGGGGGGGTCCCCAGCATTTT,CASSRDRGGPQHF,TRBJ1-5,TRBD1,TRBV27,.
TGTGCCAGCAGCTTAGAGGGGGCGGGAAGCTCCTACAATGAGCAGTTCTTC,CASSLEGAGSSYNEQFF,TRBJ2-1,.,TRBV7-7,.
TGTGCCAGCAGCTGGGGACAGGGGTATGGCTACACCTTC,CASSWGQGYGYTF,TRBJ1-2,TRBD1,TRBV7-2,.
TGTGCCAGCAGCATCGACGGACCGAACACTGAAGCTTTCTTT,CASSIDGPNTEAFF,TRBJ1-1,.,TRBV7-3,few
TGTGCCAGTAGTAGGGCGGGACTCACAGATACGCAGTATTTT,CASSRAGLTDTQYF,TRBJ2-3,.,TRBV19,.
TGTGCCAGCAGCGTACAGGGGCCCTACGAGCAGTACTTC,CASSVQGPYEQYF,TRBJ2-7,TRBD1,TRBV7-2,.
TGTGCCAGCAGCCCCGGTTATCGTCGGGGAGAGGGATGGTCACCCCTCCACTTT,CASSPGYRRGEGWSPLHF,TRBJ1-6,.,TRBV14,.
TGTGCCAGCAGTCCATTGACGGGACTTTACAATGAGCAGTTCTTC,CASSPLTGLYNEQFF,TRBJ2-1,.,TRBV11-3,.
TGTGCCACCAAGTGGCAGGGAGACACCGGGGAGCTGTTTTTT,CATKWQGDTGELFF,TRBJ2-2,.,TRBV10-3,.
TGTGCCAGCAGCCCATGGGGTCTCCTCAGGGGAAACACCATATATTTT,CASSPWGLLRGNTIYF,TRBJ1-3,.,TRBV7-2,.
TGCGCCAGCAGTCCCAGGACAGGGGGCCCCTACGAGCAGTACTTC,CASSPRTGGPYEQYF,TRBJ2-7,TRBD1,TRBV10-2,.
TGTGCCAGCAGACTCAACAGCGGGGGGATCACCGGGGAGCTGTTTTTT,CASRLNSGGITGELFF,TRBJ2-2,TRBD2,TRBV7-9,.
TGTGCCAGCAGTTCCCTCCTAGGCTACACCTTC,CASSSLLGYTF,TRBJ1-2,.,TRBV28,.
TGTGCCAGCAGTCCTCGGGGGGCAACTAGCACAGATACGCAGTATTTT,CASSPRGATSTDTQYF,TRBJ2-3,.,TRBV11-2,.
TGTGCCAGCAGTTTATCTCCTCCTTTAGGTATTTTGCAGTATTTT,CASSLSPPLGILQYF,TRBJ2-3,.,TRBV28,.
TGTGCCAGCCAGGGAGGCGGTGAAAAACTGTTTTTT,CASQGGGEKLFF,TRBJ1-4,.,TRBV2,.
TGTGCCAGCAGCCGTACTAGCGGGGGGGGCTACGAGCAGTACTTC,CASSRTSGGGYEQYF,TRBJ2-7,TRBD2,TRBV5-6,.
TGTGCCACCAGCAGAGGGGGCAGATCCTACAATGAGCAGTTCTTC,CATSRGGRSYNEQFF,TRBJ2-1,.,TRBV15,.
TGTGCCAGCAGCTTAGGGACAGGGGCCGGGGAGCTGTTTTTT,CASSLGTGAGELFF,TRBJ2-2,TRBD1,TRBV7-3,.
TGTGCCAGCAGTTTTGACAGGTTCTTCACTGAAGCTTTCTTT,CASSFDRFFTEAFF,TRBJ1-1,.,TRBV27,.